A selection of T cell receptor beta chains follows, all from one sample in a study of shared T cell receptors in the human thymus. The method was immunoSEQ multiplex PCR; TCRdb's version includes in-frame clones alone and lacks a portion of them. The sample holds fewer than 700,000 clones, around 87% seen once. This sample was shared with a second study, whose subject was human thymus T cells.

Input material: thymocytes. The source of these receptors is a boy in the first two years of life with a congenital heart defect. Both conserved end residues are part of each CDR3. The D gene is left open where the match is weak. A clone size is listed for some rows: how often the clone was seen (once, few, many), or a class if it is expanded.

NA TRBJ2-7 TRBV7-9 few TGTGCCAGCAGCTTAAGGGAGTCCGGCGAGCAGTACTTC CASSLRESGEQYF
NA TRBJ2-7 TRBV7-9 NA TGTGCCAGCAGCTTCATAGACAGGCCCGACGAGCAGTACTTC CASSFIDRPDEQYF
TRBD2 TRBJ2-3 TRBV25-1 NA TGTGCCAGCAGTGCCCACGGAGCGGGAGCTTGCACAGATACGCAGTATTTT CASSAHGAGACTDTQYF
NA TRBJ2-2 TRBV28 few TGTGCCAGCAGTTCCTTAGGGGGAAGGAACACCGGGGAGCTGTTTTTT CASSSLGGRNTGELFF
NA TRBJ2-7 TRBV15 NA TGTGCCACCAGCAGAGATGGGGCCAGACCCTACGAGCAGTACTTC CATSRDGARPYEQYF
TRBD2 TRBJ2-1 TRBV11-3 NA TGTGCCAGCAGCCCCGGGACTAGGGTCCTCAATGAGCAGTTCTTC CASSPGTRVLNEQFF
NA TRBJ1-2 TRBV6-1 NA TGTGCCAGCCGGGGGGCTTATTCCTATGGCTACACCTTC CASRGAYSYGYTF
NA TRBJ1-1 TRBV7-9 NA TGTGCCAGCAGTTATAGGAACACTGAAGCTTTCTTT CASSYRNTEAFF
TRBD1 TRBJ2-2 TRBV4-1 NA TGCGCCAGCAGCCCTCACCGGGACAGGGGGCGGTTACGTCACGGGGAGCTGTTTTTT CASSPHRDRGRLRHGELFF
NA TRBJ2-7 TRBV18 NA TGTGCCAGCTCACGAGAGCCGGGACATGCCTACGAGCAGTACTTC CASSREPGHAYEQYF
NA TRBJ2-3 TRBV9 NA TGTGCCAGCAGCGTAAGGTTCCGGGAAAGCACAGATACGCAGTATTTT CASSVRFRESTDTQYF
NA TRBJ2-7 TRBV7-2 NA TGTGCCAGCAGCCAGGGACTTCCATCTACCTACGAGCAGTACTTC CASSQGLPSTYEQYF
NA TRBJ2-1 TRBV6-1 NA TGTGCCAGCAGTGCCGAAATGCCGCGCTCCTACAATGAGCAGTTCTTC CASSAEMPRSYNEQFF
TRBD2 TRBJ2-1 TRBV7-2 NA TGTGCCAGCAGCCTCAGACGGGAGGGTAGGAATGAGCAGTTCTTC CASSLRREGRNEQFF
NA TRBJ2-3 TRBV21-1 NA TGTGCCAGCAGCAAAGGTCGGACAGATACGCAGTATTTT CASSKGRTDTQYF
TRBD2 TRBJ2-1 TRBV6-6 NA TGTGCCAGCAAAGCGGGAGGCTCCTACAATGAGCAGTTCTTC CASKAGGSYNEQFF
TRBD2 TRBJ2-1 TRBV9 NA TGTGCCAGCAGCCTTAGACTGGTCGCGGGGGGCAATGAGCAGTTCTTC CASSLRLVAGGNEQFF
NA TRBJ2-5 TRBV19 NA TGTGCCAGTAGTCCCGGGGTCCAAGAGACCCAGTACTTC CASSPGVQETQYF
TRBD1 TRBJ2-7 TRBV27 NA TGTGCCAGCAGTTTAGGGACAGGAGTTCACGAGCAGTACTTC CASSLGTGVHEQYF
NA TRBJ2-1 TRBV29-1 NA TGCAGCGTTGAAGACCGCGAGGATGAGCAGTTCTTC CSVEDREDEQFF
NA TRBJ1-2 TRBV7-6 NA TGTGCCAGCAGCTCAAAACGTCCGGGAACAGCTGGCTACACCTTC CASSSKRPGTAGYTF
TRBD2 TRBJ2-5 TRBV5-1 NA TGCGCCAGCAGCCCGGGAGGGACTAGCGAACTCGAGGGGGAGACCCAGTACTTC CASSPGGTSELEGETQYF
TRBD2 TRBJ2-3 TRBV2 NA TGTGCCAGCAGGGGCCCGGGACTAGCTGTCCAAGATACGCAGTATTTT CASRGPGLAVQDTQYF
NA TRBJ1-5 TRBV19 NA TGTGCCAGTAGTATCCCCAGTTTCCATCAGCCCCAGCATTTT CASSIPSFHQPQHF
NA TRBJ2-7 TRBV28 NA TGTGCCAGCACCCTGGGACAACCCCCGAGGGAGCAGTACTTC CASTLGQPPREQYF
TRBD1 TRBJ2-1 TRBV19 NA TGTGCCAGTAGTATTCGGACAGGGGACTCCTACAATGAGCAGTTCTTC CASSIRTGDSYNEQFF
TRBD1 TRBJ1-5 TRBV10-2 once TGCGCCAGCCCTCGACAGGGTGGATACTGCAATCAGCCCCAGCATTTT CASPRQGGYCNQPQHF
TRBD1 TRBJ1-3 TRBV19 NA TGTGCCAGTAGCCCGGGACAGGGGGCAGCTGGAAACACCATATATTTT CASSPGQGAAGNTIYF
TRBD1 TRBJ1-4 TRBV7-9 NA TGTGCCAGCAGCTTAGACAGGGGGCTACTGTTTTTT CASSLDRGLLFF
TRBD2 TRBJ2-7 TRBV7-6 NA TGTGCCAGCAGCTTGGGGGGACTAGCGGGCCCCTACGAGCAGTACTTC CASSLGGLAGPYEQYF
NA TRBJ2-1 TRBV5-1 NA TGCGCCAGCAGCCCTAACTTGGGGAGGGAGCAGTTCTTC CASSPNLGREQFF
TRBD1 TRBJ2-2 TRBV28 NA TGTGCCAGCAGCTGGGCCGGGACAGGGGGCACCGGGGAGCTGTTTTTT CASSWAGTGGTGELFF
NA TRBJ1-2 TRBV6-5 once TGTGCCAGCAGTTACAAATTAACGGCCTCGCGGTATGGCTACACCTTC CASSYKLTASRYGYTF
TRBD2 TRBJ2-2 TRBV25-1 NA TGTGCCAGCAGTCTCGCTAGCGGGATGAATCGGTCCGGGGAGCTGTTTTTT CASSLASGMNRSGELFF
NA TRBJ2-3 TRBV15 NA TGTGCCACCAGCAGAGACTCTCCCTCGACAGATACGCAGTATTTT CATSRDSPSTDTQYF
TRBD1 TRBJ2-7 TRBV4-2 few TGTGCCAGCAGCCAAGACGGGACAGGGAGCTACGAGCAGTACTTC CASSQDGTGSYEQYF
TRBD1 TRBJ1-1 TRBV28 NA TGTGCCAGCAGCACAGACAGGGCTATAATGAACACTGAAGCTTTCTTT CASSTDRAIMNTEAFF
TRBD2 TRBJ2-5 TRBV5-4 NA TGTGCCAGCAGCTTTAGGACTAGCGGGAGGAGGTACCAAGAGACCCAGTACTTC CASSFRTSGRRYQETQYF
TRBD2 TRBJ2-7 TRBV23-1 NA TGCGCCAGCTCCCGGACTAGCGGGAGCCTCCACTACGAGCAGTACTTC CASSRTSGSLHYEQYF
NA TRBJ2-3 TRBV29-1 few TGCAGCGTTGAAGAACTAGCAGATACGCAGTATTTT CSVEELADTQYF
NA TRBJ1-2 TRBV2 NA TGTGCCAGCAGTGAAATAAAGGGCCTAGCCTATGGCTACACCTTC CASSEIKGLAYGYTF
TRBD2 TRBJ2-5 TRBV4-3 NA TGCGCCAGCAGCCAAGGGACTAGCGGACAAGAGACCCAGTACTTC CASSQGTSGQETQYF
NA TRBJ2-1 TRBV30 few TGTGCCTGGAGTCCACCCTGGATGCGGCATGAGCAGTTCTTC CAWSPPWMRHEQFF
NA TRBJ1-2 TRBV7-9 NA TGTGCCAGCAGCTCCGGGACTAACTATGGCTACACCTTC CASSSGTNYGYTF
TRBD2 TRBJ2-3 TRBV7-2 NA TGTGCCAGCAGCGCGGGGACTAGCGGAGGGGATACGCAGTATTTT CASSAGTSGGDTQYF
NA TRBJ2-5 TRBV10-1 NA TGCGCCAGCAGTGAGTCCCGGGGTGAGCAGTACTTC CASSESRGEQYF
NA TRBJ2-7 TRBV6-5 once TGTGCCAGCAGTAGGGGGGGTTCTCCCTACGAGCAGTACTTC CASSRGGSPYEQYF
NA TRBJ2-5 TRBV2 NA TGTGCCAGCAGTACCGGACAGAAAGAGACCCAGTACTTC CASSTGQKETQYF
TRBD2 TRBJ2-7 TRBV5-6 NA TGTGCCAGCAGCTATAGCGGGAGCCCAACCTACGAGCAGTACTTC CASSYSGSPTYEQYF
NA TRBJ1-5 TRBV19 NA TGTGCCAGTAGCCCTCCCAGGCTCAATCAGCCCCAGCATTTT CASSPPRLNQPQHF
TRBD1 TRBJ1-2 TRBV6-4 NA TGTGCCAGCAGTGACTCGGACGGAGGGGGCCTCTATGGCTACACCTTC CASSDSDGGGLYGYTF
TRBD2 TRBJ2-3 TRBV30 NA TGTGCCTGGAGTCGATTGGCCCTAATAGCGGGATCCACAGATACGCAGTATTTT CAWSRLALIAGSTDTQYF
NA TRBJ2-5 TRBV28 NA TGTGCCAGCAGTTTCGGGGCTCAGCGGGAAGAGACCCAGTACTTC CASSFGAQREETQYF
NA TRBJ1-3 TRBV14 NA TGTGCCAGCAGCCGACCGAGAGGCATTTCTGGAAACACCATATATTTT CASSRPRGISGNTIYF
TRBD1 TRBJ2-1 TRBV27 NA TGTGCCAGCAGTTTTTCAGACAGGGGAGGCTTCCATGAGCAGTTCTTC CASSFSDRGGFHEQFF
TRBD1 TRBJ1-2 TRBV6-6 NA TGTGCCAGCAGGGCTACCGGGACAGGGGCTCAGGGCTACACCTTC CASRATGTGAQGYTF
TRBD1 TRBJ2-3 TRBV11-3 NA TGTGCCAGCAGCTTGGGACAGGGAAGCACAGATACGCAGTATTTT CASSLGQGSTDTQYF
NA TRBJ2-1 TRBV4-2 few TGTGCCAGCAGCCAGCCCAGGGGTTTGGACAATGAGCAGTTCTTC CASSQPRGLDNEQFF
NA TRBJ2-3 TRBV10-1 NA TGCGCCAGCAGTTCCCGGGAGCGAGATACGCAGTATTTT CASSSRERDTQYF
NA TRBJ1-2 TRBV27 NA TGTGCCAGCAAGGACGGGGGGGGCTACACCTTC CASKDGGGYTF